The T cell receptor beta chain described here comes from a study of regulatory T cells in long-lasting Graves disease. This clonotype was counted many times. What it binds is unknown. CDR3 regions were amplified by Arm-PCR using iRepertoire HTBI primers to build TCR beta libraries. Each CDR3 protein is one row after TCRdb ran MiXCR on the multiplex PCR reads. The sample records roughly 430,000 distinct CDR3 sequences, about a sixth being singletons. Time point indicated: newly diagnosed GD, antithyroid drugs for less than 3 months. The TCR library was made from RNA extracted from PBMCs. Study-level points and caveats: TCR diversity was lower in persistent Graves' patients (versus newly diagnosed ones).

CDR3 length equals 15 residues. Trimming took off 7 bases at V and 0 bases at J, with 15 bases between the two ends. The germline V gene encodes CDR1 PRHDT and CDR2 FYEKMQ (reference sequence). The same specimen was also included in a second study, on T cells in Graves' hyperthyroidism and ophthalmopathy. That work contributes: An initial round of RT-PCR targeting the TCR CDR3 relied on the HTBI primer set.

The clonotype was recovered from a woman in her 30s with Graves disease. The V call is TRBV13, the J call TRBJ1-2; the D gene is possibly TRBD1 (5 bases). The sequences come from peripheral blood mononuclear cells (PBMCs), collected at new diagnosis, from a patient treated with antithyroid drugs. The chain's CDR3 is CASKDGALANYGYTF. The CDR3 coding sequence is TGTGCCAGCAAGGACGGGGCGCTAGCTAACTATGGCTACACCTTC. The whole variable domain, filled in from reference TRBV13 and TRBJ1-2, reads AAGVIQSPRHLIKEKRETATLKCYPIPRHDTVYWYQQGPGQDPQFLISFYEKMQSDKGSIPDRFSAQQFSDYHSELNMSSLELGDSALYFCASKDGALANYGYTFGSGTRLTVV.